Listed below are T cell receptor beta chains from one sample, sequenced in a study of blood T cells in healthy people across ages. TCRdb re-analysed the 5' RACE reads in MiXCR, keeping a single row per CDR3 protein. Of some 1,800,000 distinct CDR3 sequences listed, about two fifths were seen once; the top ten hold about 21%. Sequenced input: blood. These receptors were obtained from a human donor in good health. CDR3s include the opening cysteine and the closing phenylalanine or tryptophan. Each record gives: J gene, V gene, clone size, D gene, CDR3 protein, CDR3 DNA. A D gene is named only where the DNA matches it firmly. Rows may omit the clone size; those that give it use once, few, many or a size class.

TRBJ2-1 | TRBV20-1 | . | . | CSARGSVQFF | TGCAGTGCTAGGGGATCAGTGCAGTTCTTC
TRBJ1-2 | TRBV10-3 | . | . | CAISEHRNGYTF | TGTGCCATCAGTGAGCACAGGAATGGCTACACCTTC
TRBJ1-2 | TRBV6-5 | once | . | CASSTNRRGGYTF | TGTGCCAGCAGCACAAACAGGAGGGGTGGCTACACCTTC
TRBJ1-1 | TRBV20-1 | . | . | CSAEPSGTTNELGNTEAFF | TGCAGTGCTGAGCCTTCCGGGACAACTAACGAATTAGGGAACACTGAAGCTTTCTTT
TRBJ1-2 | TRBV19 | few | TRBD1 | CASTETGGGFFGYTF | TGTGCCAGTACCGAGACAGGGGGCGGATTTTTTGGCTACACCTTC
TRBJ1-6 | TRBV5-5 | . | . | CASSFKGGADIYGSPLHF | TGTGCCAGCAGCTTCAAGGGAGGGGCTGATATCTACGGTTCACCCCTCCACTTT
TRBJ2-5 | TRBV20-1 | . | . | CSALTLDQRATQETQYF | TGCAGTGCCCTGACCCTGGACCAGCGGGCAACTCAAGAGACCCAGTACTTC
TRBJ2-7 | TRBV5-1 | few | . | CASSPGPWIYEQYF | TGCGCCAGCAGCCCAGGTCCATGGATCTACGAGCAGTACTTC
TRBJ1-5 | TRBV4-3 | few | . | CASSQEIGRGNQPQHF | TGCGCCAGCAGCCAAGAAATAGGACGAGGCAATCAGCCCCAGCATTTT
TRBJ1-1 | TRBV4-2 | . | . | CASSQPLQNTEAFF | TGTGCCAGCAGCCAACCCCTCCAGAACACTGAAGCTTTCTTT
TRBJ1-5 | TRBV6-6 | many | TRBD1 | CASRTGDKPQHF | TGTGCCAGCAGAACAGGGGACAAGCCCCAGCATTTT
TRBJ2-1 | TRBV25-1 | few | . | CASSETPGTLYNEQFF | TGTGCCAGCAGTGAAACCCCCGGGACGCTTTACAATGAGCAGTTCTTC
TRBJ1-4 | TRBV12-3/TRBV12-4 | few | . | CASSPLLGLSNEKLFF | TGTGCCAGCAGCCCCTTGCTTGGACTCAGCAATGAAAAACTGTTTTTT
TRBJ2-3 | TRBV5-1 | few | TRBD2 | CASSLGAGGQTDTQYF | TGCGCCAGCAGCTTGGGAGCGGGGGGGCAAACAGATACGCAGTATTTT